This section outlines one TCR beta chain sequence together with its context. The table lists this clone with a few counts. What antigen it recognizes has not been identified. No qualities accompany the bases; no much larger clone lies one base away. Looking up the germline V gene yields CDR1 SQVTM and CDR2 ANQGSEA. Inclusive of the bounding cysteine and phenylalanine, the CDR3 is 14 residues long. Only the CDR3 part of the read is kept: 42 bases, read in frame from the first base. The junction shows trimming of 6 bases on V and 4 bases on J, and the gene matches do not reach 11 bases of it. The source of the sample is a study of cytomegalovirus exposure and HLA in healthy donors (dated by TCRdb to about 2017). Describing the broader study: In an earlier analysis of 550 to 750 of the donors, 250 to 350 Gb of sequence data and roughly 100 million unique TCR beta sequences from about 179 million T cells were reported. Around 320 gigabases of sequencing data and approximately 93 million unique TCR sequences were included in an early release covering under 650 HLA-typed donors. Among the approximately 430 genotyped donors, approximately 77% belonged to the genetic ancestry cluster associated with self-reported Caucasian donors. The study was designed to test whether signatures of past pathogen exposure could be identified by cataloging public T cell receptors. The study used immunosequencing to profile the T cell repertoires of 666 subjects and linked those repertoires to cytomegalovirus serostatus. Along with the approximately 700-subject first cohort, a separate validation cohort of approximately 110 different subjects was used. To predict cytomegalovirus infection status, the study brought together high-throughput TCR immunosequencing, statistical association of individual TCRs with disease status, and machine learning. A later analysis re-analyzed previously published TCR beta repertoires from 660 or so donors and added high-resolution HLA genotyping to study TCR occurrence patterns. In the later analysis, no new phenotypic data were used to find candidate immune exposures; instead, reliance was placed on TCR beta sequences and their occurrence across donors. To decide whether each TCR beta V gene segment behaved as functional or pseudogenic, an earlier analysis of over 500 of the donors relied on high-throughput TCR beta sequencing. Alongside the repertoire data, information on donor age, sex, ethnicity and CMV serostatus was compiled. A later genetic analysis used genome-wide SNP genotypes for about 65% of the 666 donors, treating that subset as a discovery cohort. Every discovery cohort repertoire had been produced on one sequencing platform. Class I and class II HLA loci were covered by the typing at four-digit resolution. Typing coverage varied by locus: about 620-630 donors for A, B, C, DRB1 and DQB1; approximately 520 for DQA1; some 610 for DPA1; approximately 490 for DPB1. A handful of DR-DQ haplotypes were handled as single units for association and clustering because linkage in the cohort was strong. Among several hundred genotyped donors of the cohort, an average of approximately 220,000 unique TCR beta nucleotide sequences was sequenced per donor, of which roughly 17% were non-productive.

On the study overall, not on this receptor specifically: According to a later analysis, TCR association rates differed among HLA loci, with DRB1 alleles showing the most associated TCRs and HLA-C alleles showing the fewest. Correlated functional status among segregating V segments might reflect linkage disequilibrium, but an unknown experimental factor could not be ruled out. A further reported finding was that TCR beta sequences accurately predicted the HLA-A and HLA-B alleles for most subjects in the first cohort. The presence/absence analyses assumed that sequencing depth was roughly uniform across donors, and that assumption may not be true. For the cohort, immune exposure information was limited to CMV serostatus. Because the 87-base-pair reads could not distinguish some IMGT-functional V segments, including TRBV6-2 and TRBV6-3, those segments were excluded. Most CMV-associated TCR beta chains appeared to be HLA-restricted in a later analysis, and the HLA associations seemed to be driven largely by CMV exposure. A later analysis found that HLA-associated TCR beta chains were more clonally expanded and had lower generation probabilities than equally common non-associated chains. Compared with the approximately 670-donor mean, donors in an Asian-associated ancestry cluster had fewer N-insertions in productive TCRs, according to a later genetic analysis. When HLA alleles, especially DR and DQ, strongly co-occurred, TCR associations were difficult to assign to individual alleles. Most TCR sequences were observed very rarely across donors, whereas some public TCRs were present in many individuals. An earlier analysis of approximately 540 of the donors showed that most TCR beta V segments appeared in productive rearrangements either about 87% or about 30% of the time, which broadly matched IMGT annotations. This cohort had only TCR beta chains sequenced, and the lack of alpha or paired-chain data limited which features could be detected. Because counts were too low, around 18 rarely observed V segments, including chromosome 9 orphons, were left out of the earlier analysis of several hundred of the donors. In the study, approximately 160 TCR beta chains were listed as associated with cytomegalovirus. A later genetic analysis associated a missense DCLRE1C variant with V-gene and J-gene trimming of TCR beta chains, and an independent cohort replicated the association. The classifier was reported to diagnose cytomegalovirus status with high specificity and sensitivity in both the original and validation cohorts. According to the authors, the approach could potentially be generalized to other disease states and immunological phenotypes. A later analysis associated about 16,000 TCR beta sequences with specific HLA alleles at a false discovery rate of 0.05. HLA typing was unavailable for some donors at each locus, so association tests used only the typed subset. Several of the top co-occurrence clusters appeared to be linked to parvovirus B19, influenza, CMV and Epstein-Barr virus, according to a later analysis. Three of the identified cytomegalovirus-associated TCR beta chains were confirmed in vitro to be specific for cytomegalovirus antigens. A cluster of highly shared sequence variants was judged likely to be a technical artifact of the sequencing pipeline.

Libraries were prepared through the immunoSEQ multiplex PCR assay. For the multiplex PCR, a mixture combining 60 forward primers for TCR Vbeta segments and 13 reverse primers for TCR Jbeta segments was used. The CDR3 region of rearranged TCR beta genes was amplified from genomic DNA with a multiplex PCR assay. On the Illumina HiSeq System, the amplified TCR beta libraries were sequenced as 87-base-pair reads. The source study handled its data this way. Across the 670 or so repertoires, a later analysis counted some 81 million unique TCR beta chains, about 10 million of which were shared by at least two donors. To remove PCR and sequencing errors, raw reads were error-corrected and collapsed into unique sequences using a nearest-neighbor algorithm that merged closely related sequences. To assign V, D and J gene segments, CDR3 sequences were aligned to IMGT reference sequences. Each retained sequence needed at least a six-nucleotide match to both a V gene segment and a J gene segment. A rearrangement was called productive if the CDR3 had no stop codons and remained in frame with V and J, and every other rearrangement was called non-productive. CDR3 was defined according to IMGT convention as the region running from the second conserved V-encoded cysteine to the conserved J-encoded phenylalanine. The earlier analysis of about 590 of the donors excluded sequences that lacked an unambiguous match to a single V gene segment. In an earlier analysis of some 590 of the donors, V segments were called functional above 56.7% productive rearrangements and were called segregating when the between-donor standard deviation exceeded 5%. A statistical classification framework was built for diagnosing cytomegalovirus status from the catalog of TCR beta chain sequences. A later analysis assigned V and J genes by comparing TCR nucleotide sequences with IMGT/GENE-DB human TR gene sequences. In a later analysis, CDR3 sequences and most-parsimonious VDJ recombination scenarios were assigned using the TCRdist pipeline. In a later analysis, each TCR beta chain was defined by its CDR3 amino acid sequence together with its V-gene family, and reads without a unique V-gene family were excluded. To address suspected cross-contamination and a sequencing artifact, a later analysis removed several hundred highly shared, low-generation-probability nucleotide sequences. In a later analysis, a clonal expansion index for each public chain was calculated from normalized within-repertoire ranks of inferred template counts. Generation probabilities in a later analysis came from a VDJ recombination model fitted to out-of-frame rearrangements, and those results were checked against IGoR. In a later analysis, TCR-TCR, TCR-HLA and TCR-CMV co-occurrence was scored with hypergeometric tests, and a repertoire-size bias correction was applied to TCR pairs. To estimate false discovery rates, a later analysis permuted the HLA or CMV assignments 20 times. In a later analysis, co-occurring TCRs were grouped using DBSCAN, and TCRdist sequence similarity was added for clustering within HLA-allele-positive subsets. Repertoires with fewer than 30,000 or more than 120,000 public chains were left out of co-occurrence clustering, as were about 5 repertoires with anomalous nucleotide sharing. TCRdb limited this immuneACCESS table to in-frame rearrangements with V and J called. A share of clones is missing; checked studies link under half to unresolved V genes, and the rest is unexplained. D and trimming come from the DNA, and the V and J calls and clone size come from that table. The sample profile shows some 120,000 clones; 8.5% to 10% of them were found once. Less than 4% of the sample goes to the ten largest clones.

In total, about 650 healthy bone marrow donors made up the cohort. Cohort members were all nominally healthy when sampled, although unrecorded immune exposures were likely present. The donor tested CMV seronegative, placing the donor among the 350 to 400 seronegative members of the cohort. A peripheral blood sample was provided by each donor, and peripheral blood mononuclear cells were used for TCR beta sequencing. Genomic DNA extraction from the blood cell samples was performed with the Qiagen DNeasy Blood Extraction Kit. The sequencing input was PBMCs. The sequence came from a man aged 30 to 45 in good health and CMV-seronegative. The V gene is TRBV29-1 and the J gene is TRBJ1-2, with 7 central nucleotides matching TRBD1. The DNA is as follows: TGCAGCGTAACCGACAGGGCGAGACCCTATGGCTACACCTTC. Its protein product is CSVTDRARPYGYTF.